The 13 T cell receptor beta chains given below trace back to one sample, sequenced in a study of memory CD4+ T cells and cytomegalovirus serostatus. The sort gate was single viable CD3+CD4+CD8-CD45RO+ cells for memory CD4+ T cells. Assay used: immunoSEQ multiplex PCR; TCRdb lists only in-frame clones, some missing. The sample contains about 57,000 clones, under 80% of which appear only once. Sequencing was carried out using memory CD4+ T cells from blood. Receptor source: an adult in good health and CMV-seronegative.

The genes are TRBV4-1 and TRBJ2-7; 11 positions match TRBD2. The CDR3 extends over 14 amino acids. Looked up from germline, CDR1 is MGHRA and CDR2 is YSYEKL. The V segment lost 3 bases and the J segment 7 bases; nucleotides outside the gene matches: 5. CDR3 region: CASSQGLAEWEQYF. DNA of the CDR3: TGCGCCAGCAGCCAGGGACTAGCGGAATGGGAGCAGTACTTC.

V is TRBV5-4 and J is TRBJ1-2, with D possibly being TRBD1 (6 bases). CDR1 is SGHNT and CDR2 is YYREEE in the germline V gene (reference sequence). The CDR3 length is 14 residues. V was clipped by 4 bases and J by 7 bases, with 17 bases between them. CDR3 amino acids: CASSPRGGAGGYTF. CDR3 DNA: TGTGCCAGCAGCCCCCGAGGGGGGGCGGGTGGCTACACCTTC.

The chain joins TRBV28 to TRBJ1-2; a weak D match, TRBD1 (5 bases). Trimming removed 6 bases from V and 8 bases from J, with 25 bases in between. CDR3 length: 16 residues. Germline CDR1 reads MDHEN; CDR2 reads SYDVKM. CDR3 residues: CASRQVVWQSREGYTF. CDR3 DNA: TGTGCCAGCAGACAGGTGGTGTGGCAATCGAGGGAAGGCTACACCTTC.

A single count supports this clone. The chain is built from TRBV10-2 and TRBJ2-3; 12 nucleotides match TRBD2. CDR1 is WSHSY, CDR2 SAAADI, per germline. V dropped 3 bases and J dropped 6; count of bases not matched to a gene: 16. CDR3 size: 19 residues. CDR3 nucleotides: TGCGCCAGCAGTGACCCCGGGACTAGCGGGCCCCTCGCCCCCGATACGCAGTATTTT. Its protein is CASSDPGTSGPLAPDTQYF.

The genes are TRBV6-6 and TRBJ2-1; no clear D. Trimming stripped 2 bases from V and 4 bases from J, with 6 bases between. The CDR3 sequence is 13 residues long. The germline V gene has CDR1 MNHNY and CDR2 SVGAGI (reference sequence). DNA of the CDR3: TGTGCCAGCAGTTACGTTAGTTACAATGAGCAGTTCTTC. Translation: CASSYVSYNEQFF.

The V and J genes are TRBV2 and TRBJ2-1, with 7 bases that match TRBD2. This CDR3 has 13 amino acids. V lost 6 bases to trimming and J lost 4 bases; unmatched junction nucleotides: 3. Germline CDR1 and CDR2: SNHLY and FYNNEI. The CDR3 sequence is CASRLAPYNEQFF. CDR3 nucleotide sequence: TGTGCCAGCAGACTAGCGCCTTACAATGAGCAGTTCTTC.

The sample holds one count of this clone. The chain couples TRBV2 to TRBJ2-1; TRBD1 or TRBD2 may be the D gene (5 bases each). The CDR3 has 13 residues. The V gene's germline CDR1 is SNHLY and CDR2 FYNNEI. Trimming took 8 bases from V and 9 from J, leaving 17 bases between them. The CDR3 DNA follows: TGTGCCAGCGCCGGGGACCCCCTCGTTGAGCAGTTCTTC. It specifies CASAGDPLVEQFF.

The chain couples TRBV6-5 to TRBJ1-2; a weak D match, TRBD1 (6 bases). Germline V gene sequence: CDR1 MNHEY, CDR2 SVGAGI. CDR3 size: 13 residues. Trimming took off 0 bases at V and 7 bases at J, with 9 bases between the two ends. The CDR3 nucleotides are TGTGCCAGCAGTTACTCGGGAGGGGGTGGCTACACCTTC. This codes for CASSYSGGGGYTF.

J is TRBJ1-1 and V is TRBV7-2; D is unclear. CDR3 length equals 12 residues. Trimming took 4 bases from V and 9 from J, leaving 12 bases between them. The germline V gene has CDR1 SGHTA and CDR2 FQGNSA. The CDR3 is CASSSLGGKAFF. The CDR3 nucleotides are TGTGCCAGCAGCTCGCTGGGAGGAAAAGCTTTCTTT.

The chain is built from TRBV20-1 and TRBJ1-1; D may be TRBD1 (5 bases). Germline assignment: CDR1 DFQATT and CDR2 SNEGSKA (reference sequence). The CDR3 spans 10 residues. Trimming stripped 2 bases from V and 10 bases from J, with 8 bases between. Here the CDR3 reads CSARQGRAFF. The CDR3 DNA reads as TGCAGTGCTAGACAGGGTAGAGCTTTCTTT.

This CDR3 reads CASSVGLEVGGELFF. The DNA of the CDR3 is TGTGCCAGCAGCGTGGGACTAGAAGTAGGCGGGGAGCTGTTTTTT. V usage is TRBV9 and J usage is TRBJ2-2; 8 bases are a match to TRBD2. V lost 2 bases to trimming and J lost 7 bases; unmatched junction nucleotides: 7. Germline loops: CDR1 SGDLS, CDR2 YYNGEE. The CDR3 is 15 amino acids.

This rearrangement joins TRBV7-9 to TRBJ1-6; 8 nucleotides align to TRBD1. The V gene's germline CDR1 is SEHNR and CDR2 FQNEAQ (reference sequence). The CDR3 contains 15 residues. After removal of 3 bases from V and 7 bases from J, the junction contained 5 bases not matched to a gene. The CDR3 sequence: CASSLATGENSPLHF. The CDR3 DNA is TGTGCCAGCAGCTTGGCGACAGGGGAAAATTCACCCCTCCACTTT.

The genes are TRBV29-1 and TRBJ2-7; D uncertain. V dropped 4 bases and J dropped 2 bases, with 15 bases sitting between them. CDR1 and CDR2 from the germline V gene are SQVTM and ANQGSEA. The CDR3 runs 14 residues. The CDR3 loop reads CSVVLRGRTYEQYF. DNA of the CDR3: TGCAGCGTTGTTTTAAGAGGACGGACCTACGAGCAGTACTTC.